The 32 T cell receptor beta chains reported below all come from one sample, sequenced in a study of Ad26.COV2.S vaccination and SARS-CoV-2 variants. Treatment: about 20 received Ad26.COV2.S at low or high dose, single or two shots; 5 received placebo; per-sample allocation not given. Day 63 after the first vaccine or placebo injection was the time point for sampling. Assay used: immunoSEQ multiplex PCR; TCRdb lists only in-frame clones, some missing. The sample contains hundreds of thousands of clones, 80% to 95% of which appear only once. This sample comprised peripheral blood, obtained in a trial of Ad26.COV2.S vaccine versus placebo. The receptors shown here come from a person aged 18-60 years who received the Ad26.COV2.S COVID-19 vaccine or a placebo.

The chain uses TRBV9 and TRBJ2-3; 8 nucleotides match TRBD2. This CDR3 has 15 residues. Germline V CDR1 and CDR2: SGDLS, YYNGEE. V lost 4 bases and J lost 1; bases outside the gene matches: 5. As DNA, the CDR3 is TGTGCCAGCAGCATTAGCGGGATACGCACAGATACGCAGTATTTT. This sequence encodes CASSISGIRTDTQYF.

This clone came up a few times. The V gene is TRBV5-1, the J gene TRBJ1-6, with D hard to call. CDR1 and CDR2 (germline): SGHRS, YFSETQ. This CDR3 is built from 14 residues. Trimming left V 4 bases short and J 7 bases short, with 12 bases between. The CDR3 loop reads CASSIEVSNSPLHF. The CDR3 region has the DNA TGCGCCAGCAGCATAGAAGTTTCAAATTCACCCCTCCACTTT. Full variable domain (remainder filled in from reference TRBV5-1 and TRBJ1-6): KAGVTQTPRYLIKTRGQQVTLSCSPISGHRSVSWYQQTPGQGLQFLFEYFSETQRNKGNFPGRFSGRQFSNSRSEMNVSTLELGDSALYLCASSIEVSNSPLHFGNGTRLTVT.

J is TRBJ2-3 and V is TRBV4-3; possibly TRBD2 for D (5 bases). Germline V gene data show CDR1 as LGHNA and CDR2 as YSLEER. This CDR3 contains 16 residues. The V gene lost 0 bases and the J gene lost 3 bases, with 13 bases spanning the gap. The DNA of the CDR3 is TGCGCCAGCAGCCAAGACGCGGCCTGGAGGACAGATACGCAGTATTTT. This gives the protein CASSQDAAWRTDTQYF.

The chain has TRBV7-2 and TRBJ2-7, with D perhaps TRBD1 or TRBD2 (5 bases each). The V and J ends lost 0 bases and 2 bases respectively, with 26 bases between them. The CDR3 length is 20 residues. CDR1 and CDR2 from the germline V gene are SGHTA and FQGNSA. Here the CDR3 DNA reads TGTGCCAGCAGCTTAGCGGGGTCGGGGCGCCAAACCGCGATAACCTACGAGCAGTACTTC. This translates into CASSLAGSGRQTAITYEQYF. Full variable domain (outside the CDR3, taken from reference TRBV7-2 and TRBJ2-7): GAGVSQSPSNKVTEKGKDVELRCDPISGHTALYWYRQSLGQGLEFLIYFQGNSAPDKSGLPSDRFSAERTGGSVSTLTIQRTQQEDSAVYLCASSLAGSGRQTAITYEQYFGPGTRLTVT.

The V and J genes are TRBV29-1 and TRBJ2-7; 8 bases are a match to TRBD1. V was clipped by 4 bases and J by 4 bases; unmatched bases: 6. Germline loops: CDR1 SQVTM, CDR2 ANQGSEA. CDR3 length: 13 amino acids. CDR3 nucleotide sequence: TGCAGCGTTGGACAGGGGCGATATTACGAGCAGTACTTC. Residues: CSVGQGRYYEQYF.

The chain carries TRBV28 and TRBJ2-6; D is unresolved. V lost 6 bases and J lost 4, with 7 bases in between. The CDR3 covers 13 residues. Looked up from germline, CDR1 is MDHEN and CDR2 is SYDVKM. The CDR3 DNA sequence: TGTGCCAGCAGACTAACCGGGGCCAACGTCCTGACTTTC. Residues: CASRLTGANVLTF.

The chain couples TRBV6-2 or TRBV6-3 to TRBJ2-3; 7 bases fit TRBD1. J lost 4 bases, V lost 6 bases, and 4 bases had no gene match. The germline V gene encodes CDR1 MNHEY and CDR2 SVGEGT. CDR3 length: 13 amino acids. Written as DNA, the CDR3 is TGTGCCAGCAGGCCTACAGGGGCAGATACGCAGTATTTT. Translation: CASRPTGADTQYF.

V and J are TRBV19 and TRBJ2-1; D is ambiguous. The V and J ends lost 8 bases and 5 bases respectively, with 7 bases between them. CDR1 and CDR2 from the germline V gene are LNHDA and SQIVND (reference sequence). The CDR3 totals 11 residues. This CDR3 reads CASFLNNEQFF. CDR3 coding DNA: TGTGCCAGTTTTCTGAACAATGAGCAGTTCTTC. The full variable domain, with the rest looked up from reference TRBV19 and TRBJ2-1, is DGGITQSPKYLFRKEGQNVTLSCEQNLNHDAMYWYRQDPGQGLRLIYYSQIVNDFQKGDIAEGYSVSREKKESFPLTVTSAQKNPTAFYLCASFLNNEQFFGPGTRLTVL.

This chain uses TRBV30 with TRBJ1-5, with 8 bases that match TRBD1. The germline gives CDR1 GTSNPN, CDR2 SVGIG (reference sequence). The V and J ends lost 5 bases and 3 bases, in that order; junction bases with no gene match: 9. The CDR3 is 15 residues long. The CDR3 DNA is TGTGCCTGGGACGGGGGACAGGCTCCCAATCAGCCCCAGCATTTT. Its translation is CAWDGGQAPNQPQHF.

The chain's CDR3 is CASSESGSTYEQYF. In DNA form, the CDR3 reads TGCGCCAGCAGTGAGTCCGGCAGCACCTACGAGCAGTACTTC. The chain is built from TRBV10-2 and TRBJ2-7; D not certain. Germline V gene sequence: CDR1 WSHSY, CDR2 SAAADI. The CDR3 has 14 residues. The V end lost 0 bases, the J end lost 2 bases, and 8 bases lay between the germline ends.

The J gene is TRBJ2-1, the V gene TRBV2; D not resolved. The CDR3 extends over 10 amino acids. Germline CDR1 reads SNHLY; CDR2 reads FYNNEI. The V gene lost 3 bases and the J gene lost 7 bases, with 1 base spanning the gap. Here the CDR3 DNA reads TGTGCCAGCAGTGAGAATGAGCAGTTCTTC. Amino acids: CASSENEQFF.

CDR3 DNA sequence: TGTGCCAGCAGTCCCGGACAGGGGATCCGCTATGGCTACACCTTC. Translation gives CASSPGQGIRYGYTF. The chain has TRBV6-2 or TRBV6-3 and TRBJ1-2; 9 nucleotides line up with TRBD1. This CDR3 is built from 15 residues. CDR1 is MNHEY, CDR2 SVGEGT, per germline. The V segment lost 5 bases and the J segment 4 bases; nucleotides outside the gene matches: 8.

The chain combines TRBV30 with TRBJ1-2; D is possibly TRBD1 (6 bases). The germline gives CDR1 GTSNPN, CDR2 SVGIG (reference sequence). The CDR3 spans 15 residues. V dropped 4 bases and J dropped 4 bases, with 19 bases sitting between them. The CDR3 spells CAWNLQAGEAYGYTF. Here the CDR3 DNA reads TGTGCCTGGAACCTTCAAGCAGGGGAGGCCTATGGCTACACCTTC.

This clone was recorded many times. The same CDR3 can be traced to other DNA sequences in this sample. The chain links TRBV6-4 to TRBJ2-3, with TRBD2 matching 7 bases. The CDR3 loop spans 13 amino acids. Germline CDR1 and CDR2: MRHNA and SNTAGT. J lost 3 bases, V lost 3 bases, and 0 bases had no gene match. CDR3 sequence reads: CASSERETDTQYF. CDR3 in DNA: TGTGCCAGCAGTGAGCGGGAGACAGATACGCAGTATTTT.

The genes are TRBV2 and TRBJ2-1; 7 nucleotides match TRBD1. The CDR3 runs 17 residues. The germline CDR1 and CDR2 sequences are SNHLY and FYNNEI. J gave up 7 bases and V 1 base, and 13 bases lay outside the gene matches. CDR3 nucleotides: TGTGCCAGCAGTGAAGATTCCCCGGAGACAGGGCTGAATGAGCAGTTCTTC. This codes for CASSEDSPETGLNEQFF.

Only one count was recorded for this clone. CDR3 sequence reads: CSVEGLLAGGLYEQYF. The CDR3 nucleotides read TGCAGCGTTGAAGGCCTACTAGCGGGAGGTTTGTACGAGCAGTACTTC. This rearrangement joins TRBV29-1 to TRBJ2-7; 12 bases fit TRBD2. This CDR3 region has 16 residues. Germline lookup yields CDR1 SQVTM and CDR2 ANQGSEA. The V segment lost 1 base and the J segment 4 bases; nucleotides outside the gene matches: 8.

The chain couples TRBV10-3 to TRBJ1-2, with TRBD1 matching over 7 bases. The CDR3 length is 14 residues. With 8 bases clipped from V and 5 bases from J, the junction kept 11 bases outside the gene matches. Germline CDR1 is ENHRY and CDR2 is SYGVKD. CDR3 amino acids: CAIEPTGARYGYTF. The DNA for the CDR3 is TGTGCCATCGAACCAACAGGGGCGAGGTATGGCTACACCTTC.

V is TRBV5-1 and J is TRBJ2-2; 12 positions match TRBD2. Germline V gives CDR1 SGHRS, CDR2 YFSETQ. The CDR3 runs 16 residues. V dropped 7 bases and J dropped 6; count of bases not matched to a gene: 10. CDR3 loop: CASSWTSGNGPGELFF. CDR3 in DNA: TGCGCCAGCTCATGGACTAGCGGGAACGGTCCCGGGGAGCTGTTTTTT. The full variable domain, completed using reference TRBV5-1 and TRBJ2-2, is KAGVTQTPRYLIKTRGQQVTLSCSPISGHRSVSWYQQTPGQGLQFLFEYFSETQRNKGNFPGRFSGRQFSNSRSEMNVSTLELGDSALYLCASSWTSGNGPGELFFGEGSRLTVL.

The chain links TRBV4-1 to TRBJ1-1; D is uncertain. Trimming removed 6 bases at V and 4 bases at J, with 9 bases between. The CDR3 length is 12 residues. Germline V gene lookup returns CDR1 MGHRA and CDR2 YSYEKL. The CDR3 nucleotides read TGCGCCAGCAGTCCCCCCGCCACTGAAGCTTTCTTT. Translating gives CASSPPATEAFF.

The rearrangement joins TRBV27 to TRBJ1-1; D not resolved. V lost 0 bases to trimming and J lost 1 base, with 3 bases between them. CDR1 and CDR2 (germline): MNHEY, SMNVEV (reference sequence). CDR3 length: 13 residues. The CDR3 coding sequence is TGTGCCAGCAGTTTATCGTGGAACACTGAAGCTTTCTTT. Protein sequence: CASSLSWNTEAFF.

This CDR3 reads CAISESPGHEQFF. The CDR3 bases are TGTGCCATCAGTGAGTCGCCGGGACATGAGCAGTTCTTC. The chain carries TRBV10-3 and TRBJ2-1; D is possibly TRBD1 or TRBD2 (5 bases each). Germline V CDR1 and CDR2: ENHRY, SYGVKD. Trimming removed 0 bases at V and 8 bases at J, with 8 bases between. There are 13 residues in the CDR3.

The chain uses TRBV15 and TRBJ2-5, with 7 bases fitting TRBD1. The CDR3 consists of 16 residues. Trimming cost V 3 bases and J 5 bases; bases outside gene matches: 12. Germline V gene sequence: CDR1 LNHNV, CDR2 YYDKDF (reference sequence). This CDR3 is CATSSLQGQFVETQYF. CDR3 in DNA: TGTGCCACCAGCAGTCTACAGGGGCAGTTTGTGGAGACCCAGTACTTC. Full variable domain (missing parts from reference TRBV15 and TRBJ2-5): DAMVIQNPRYQVTQFGKPVTLSCSQTLNHNVMYWYQQKSSQAPKLLFHYYDKDFNNEADTPDNFQSRRPNTSFCFLDIRSPGLGDTAMYLCATSSLQGQFVETQYFGPGTRLLVL.

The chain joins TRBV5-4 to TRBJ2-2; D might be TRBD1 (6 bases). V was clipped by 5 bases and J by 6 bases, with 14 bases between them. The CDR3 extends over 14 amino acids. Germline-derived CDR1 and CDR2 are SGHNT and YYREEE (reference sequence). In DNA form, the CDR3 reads TGTGCCAGCAGTCAACAGGGTAAACCCGGGGAGCTGTTTTTT. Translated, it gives CASSQQGKPGELFF.

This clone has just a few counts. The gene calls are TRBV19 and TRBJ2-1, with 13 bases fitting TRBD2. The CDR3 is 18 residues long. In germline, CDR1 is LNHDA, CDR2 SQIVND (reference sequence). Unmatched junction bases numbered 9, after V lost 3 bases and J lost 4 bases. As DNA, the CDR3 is TGTGCCAGTAGTATTGAAACTAGCGGGAGGGCCGGGTACAATGAGCAGTTCTTC. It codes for CASSIETSGRAGYNEQFF. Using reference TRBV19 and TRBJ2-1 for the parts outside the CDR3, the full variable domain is DGGITQSPKYLFRKEGQNVTLSCEQNLNHDAMYWYRQDPGQGLRLIYYSQIVNDFQKGDIAEGYSVSREKKESFPLTVTSAQKNPTAFYLCASSIETSGRAGYNEQFFGPGTRLTVL.

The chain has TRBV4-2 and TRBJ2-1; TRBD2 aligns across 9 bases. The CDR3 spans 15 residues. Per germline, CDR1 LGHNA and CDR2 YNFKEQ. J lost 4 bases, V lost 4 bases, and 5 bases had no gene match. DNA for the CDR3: TGTGCCAGCAGCCTCCCTGCGGGAGGGTACAATGAGCAGTTCTTC. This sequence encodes CASSLPAGGYNEQFF.

CDR3 residues: CASSYSSGRSDTQYF. The DNA for the CDR3 is TGTGCCAGCAGTTACTCAAGCGGGAGATCAGATACGCAGTATTTT. V and J are TRBV6-5 and TRBJ2-3, with 8 bases matching TRBD2. Losses at the gene ends were 0 bases for V and 4 bases for J; bases not matched to a gene: 3. This CDR3 has 15 amino acids. CDR1 and CDR2 from the germline V gene are MNHEY and SVGAGI.

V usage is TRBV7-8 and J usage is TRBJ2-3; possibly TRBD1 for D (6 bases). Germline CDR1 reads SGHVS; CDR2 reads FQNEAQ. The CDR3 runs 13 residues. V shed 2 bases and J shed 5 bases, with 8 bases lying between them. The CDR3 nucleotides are TGTGCCAGCAGCTTAACACAGGGAGATACGCAGTATTTT. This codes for CASSLTQGDTQYF. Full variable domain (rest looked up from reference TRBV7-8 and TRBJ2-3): GAGVSQSPRYKVAKRGQDVALRCDPISGHVSLFWYQQALGQGPEFLTYFQNEAQLDKSGLPSDRFFAERPEGSVSTLKIQRTQQEDSAVYLCASSLTQGDTQYFGPGTRLTVL.

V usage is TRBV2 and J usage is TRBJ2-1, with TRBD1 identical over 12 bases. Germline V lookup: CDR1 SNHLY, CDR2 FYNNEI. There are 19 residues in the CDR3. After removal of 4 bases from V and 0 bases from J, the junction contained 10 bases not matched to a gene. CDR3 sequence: CASSGPGQGAFSSYNEQFF. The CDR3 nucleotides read TGTGCCAGCAGTGGCCCGGGACAGGGGGCATTTAGCTCCTACAATGAGCAGTTCTTC.

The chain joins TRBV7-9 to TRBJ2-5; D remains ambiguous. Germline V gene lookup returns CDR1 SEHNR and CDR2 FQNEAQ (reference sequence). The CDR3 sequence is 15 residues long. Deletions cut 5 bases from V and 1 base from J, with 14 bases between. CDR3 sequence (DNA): TGTGCCAGCAGCCCTGTCCGGGCCATCCAAGAGACCCAGTACTTC. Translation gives CASSPVRAIQETQYF.

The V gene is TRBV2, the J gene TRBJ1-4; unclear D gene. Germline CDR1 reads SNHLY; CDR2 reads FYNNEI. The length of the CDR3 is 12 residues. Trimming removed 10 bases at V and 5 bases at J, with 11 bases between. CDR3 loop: CANTDGNEKLFF. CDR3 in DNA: TGTGCCAATACGGACGGGAATGAAAAACTGTTTTTT.

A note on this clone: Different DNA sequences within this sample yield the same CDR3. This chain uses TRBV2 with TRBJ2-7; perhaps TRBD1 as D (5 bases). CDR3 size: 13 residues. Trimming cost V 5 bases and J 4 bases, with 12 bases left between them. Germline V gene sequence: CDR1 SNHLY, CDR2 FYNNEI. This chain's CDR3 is CASSPGLGYEQYF. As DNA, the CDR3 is TGTGCCAGCAGTCCAGGGCTGGGGTACGAGCAGTACTTC.

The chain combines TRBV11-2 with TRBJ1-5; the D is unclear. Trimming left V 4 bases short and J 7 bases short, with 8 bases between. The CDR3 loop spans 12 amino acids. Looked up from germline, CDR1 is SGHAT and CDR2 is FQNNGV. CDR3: CASSSLNQPQHF. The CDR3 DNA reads TGTGCCAGCAGCTCTCTGAACCAGCCCCAGCATTTT.